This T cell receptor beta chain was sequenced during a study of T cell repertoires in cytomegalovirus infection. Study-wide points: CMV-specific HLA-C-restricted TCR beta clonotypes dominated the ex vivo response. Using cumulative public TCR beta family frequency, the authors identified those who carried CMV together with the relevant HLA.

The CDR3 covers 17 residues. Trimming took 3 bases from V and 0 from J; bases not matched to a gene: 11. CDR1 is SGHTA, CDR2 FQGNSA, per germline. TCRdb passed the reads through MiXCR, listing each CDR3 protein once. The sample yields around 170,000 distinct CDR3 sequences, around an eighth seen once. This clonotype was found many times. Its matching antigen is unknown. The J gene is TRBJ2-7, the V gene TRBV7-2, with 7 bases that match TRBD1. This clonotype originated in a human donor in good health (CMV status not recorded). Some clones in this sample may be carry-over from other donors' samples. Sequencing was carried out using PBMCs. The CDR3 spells CASSFYVQGPVSYEQYF. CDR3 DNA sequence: TGTGCCAGCAGCTTTTACGTACAGGGGCCCGTCTCCTACGAGCAGTACTTC.